The clone carrying this T cell receptor beta chain was recorded many times. Authors of the study amplified TCR beta CDR3 regions from RNA transcripts. RT-PCR in the first round (using the HTBI primer set) targeted the TCR CDR3. MiXCR, run by TCRdb on the multiplex PCR reads, gives a single entry per CDR3 protein. The sample yields a few hundred thousand distinct CDR3 sequences, 35% to 50% seen once. This record comes from a study of T cells in Graves' hyperthyroidism and ophthalmopathy. Trimming took off 5 bases at V and 0 bases at J, with 13 bases between the two ends. The CDR3 sequence is 15 residues long. The germline CDR1 and CDR2 sequences are MNHNS and SASEGT.

This receptor was obtained from an adult woman with Graves' disease, either hyperthyroidism or ophthalmopathy (not recorded which). Material for sequencing was peripheral blood or thyroid tissue (not recorded which). The chain recombines TRBV6-1 with TRBJ1-1; D may be TRBD1 (6 bases). CDR3 in amino acids: CASSFPGAMNTEAFF. The CDR3 nucleotides read TGTGCCAGCAGTTTCCCAGGGGCCATGAACACTGAAGCTTTCTTT.